This T cell receptor beta chain was sequenced for a study of shared clonotypes between healthy human individuals. About the research overall: With ages of 18 to 49, the donors were a couple of women and a few men. Each donor's CD8 memory used one plate, CD8 naive two, each CD4 subset three. Whole-study results and caveats: Among several donors, approximately 5.4% of naive CD4 clonotypes were found in common.

The CDR3 has 14 amino acids. V was cut by 1 base and J by 4 bases, with 7 bases left in between. Germline-derived CDR1 and CDR2 are LGHNA and YSLEER. Some clones are missing from TCRdb's copy, which holds only in-frame ones; the method was immunoSEQ multiplex PCR. The sample carries roughly 2.4 million clones, approximately 94% recorded once. Of note for this clone: What it binds is unknown.

The CD4+ fraction was divided into a CD45RA+ naive subset and a CD45RA-negative memory subset. The sequence derives from a man aged 18-30 years in good health. This chain links TRBV4-3 with TRBJ2-2; no definite D call. Sequencing was done on a sample of naive CD4+ T cells sorted from blood. Subset given: CD45RA+ positively selected. Here the CDR3 reads CASSQGVSTGELFF. The CDR3 DNA follows: TGCGCCAGCAGCCAAGGTGTCAGCACCGGGGAGCTGTTTTTT.